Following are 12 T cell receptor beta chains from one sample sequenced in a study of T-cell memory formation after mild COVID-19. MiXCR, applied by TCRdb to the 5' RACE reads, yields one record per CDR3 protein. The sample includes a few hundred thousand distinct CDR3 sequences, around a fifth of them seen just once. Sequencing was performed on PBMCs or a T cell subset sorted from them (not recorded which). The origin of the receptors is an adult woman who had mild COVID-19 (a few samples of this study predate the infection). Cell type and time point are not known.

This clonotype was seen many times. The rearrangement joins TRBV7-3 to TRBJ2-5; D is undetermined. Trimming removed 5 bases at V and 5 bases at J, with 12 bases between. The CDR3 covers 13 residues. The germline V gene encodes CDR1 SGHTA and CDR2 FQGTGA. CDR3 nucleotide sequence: TGTGCCAGCAGCCTCGGCCAGGCGGAGACCCAGTACTTC. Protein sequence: CASSLGQAETQYF.

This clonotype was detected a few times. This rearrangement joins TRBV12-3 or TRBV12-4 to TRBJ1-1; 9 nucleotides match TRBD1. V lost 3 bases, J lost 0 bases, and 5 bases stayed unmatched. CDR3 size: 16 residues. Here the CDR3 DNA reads TGTGCCAGCAGTTTTGACAGGGGGAGTATGAACACTGAAGCTTTCTTT. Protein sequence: CASSFDRGSMNTEAFF.

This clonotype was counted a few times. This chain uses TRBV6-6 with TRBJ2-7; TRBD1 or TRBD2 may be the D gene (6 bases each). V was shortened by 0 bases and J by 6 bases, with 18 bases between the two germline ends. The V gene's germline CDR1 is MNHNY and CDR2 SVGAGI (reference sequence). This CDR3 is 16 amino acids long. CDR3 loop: CASSYSDQGWRGEQYF. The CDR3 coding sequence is TGTGCCAGCAGTTACTCAGACCAGGGGTGGAGGGGCGAGCAGTACTTC.

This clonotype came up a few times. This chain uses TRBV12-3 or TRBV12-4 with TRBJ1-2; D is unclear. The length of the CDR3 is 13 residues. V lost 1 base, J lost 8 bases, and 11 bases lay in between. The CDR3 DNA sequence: TGTGCCAGCAGTTTAGTACGGTTGGAGGGCTACACCTTC. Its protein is CASSLVRLEGYTF.

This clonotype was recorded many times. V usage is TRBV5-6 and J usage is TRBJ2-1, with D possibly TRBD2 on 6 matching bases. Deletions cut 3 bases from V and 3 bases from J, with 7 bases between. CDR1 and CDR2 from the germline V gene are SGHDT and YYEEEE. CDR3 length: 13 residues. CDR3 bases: TGTGCCAGCAGCTCGGACTACTACAATGAGCAGTTCTTC. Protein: CASSSDYYNEQFF.

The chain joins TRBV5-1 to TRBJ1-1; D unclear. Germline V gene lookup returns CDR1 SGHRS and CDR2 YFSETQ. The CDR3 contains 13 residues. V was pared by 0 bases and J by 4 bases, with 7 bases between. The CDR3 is CASSLVGFTEAFF. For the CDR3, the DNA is TGCGCCAGCAGCTTGGTTGGGTTCACTGAAGCTTTCTTT.

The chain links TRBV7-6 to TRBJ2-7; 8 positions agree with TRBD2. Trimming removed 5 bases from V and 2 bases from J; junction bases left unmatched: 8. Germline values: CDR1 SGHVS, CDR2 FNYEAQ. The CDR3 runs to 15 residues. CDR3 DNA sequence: TGTGCCAGCAGCCCATTTAGCGGGACTACCTACGAGCAGTACTTC. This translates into CASSPFSGTTYEQYF.

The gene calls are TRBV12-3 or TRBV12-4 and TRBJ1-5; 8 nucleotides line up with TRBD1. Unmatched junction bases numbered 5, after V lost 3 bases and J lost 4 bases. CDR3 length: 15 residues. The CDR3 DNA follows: TGTGCCAGCAGTTTGGGACAGGCGCCTAATCAGCCCCAGCATTTT. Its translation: CASSLGQAPNQPQHF.

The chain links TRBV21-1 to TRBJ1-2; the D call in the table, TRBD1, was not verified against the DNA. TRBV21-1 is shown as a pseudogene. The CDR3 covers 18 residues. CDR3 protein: CASSKYGRRTREYYGYTF. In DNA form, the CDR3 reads TGTGCCAGCAGCAAATACGGGCGGAGGACACGAGAATATTATGGCTACACCTTC.

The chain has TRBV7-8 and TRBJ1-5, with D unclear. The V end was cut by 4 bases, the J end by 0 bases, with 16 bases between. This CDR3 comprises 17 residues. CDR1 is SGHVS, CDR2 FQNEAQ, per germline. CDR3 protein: CASSSAGGDDSNQPQHF. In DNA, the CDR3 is TGTGCCAGCAGCTCGGCCGGCGGTGACGATAGCAATCAGCCCCAGCATTTT.

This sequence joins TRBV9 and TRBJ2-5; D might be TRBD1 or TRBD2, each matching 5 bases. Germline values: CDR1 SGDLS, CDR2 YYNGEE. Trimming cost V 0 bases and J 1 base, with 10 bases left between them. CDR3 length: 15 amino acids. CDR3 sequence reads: CASSVGGGLQETQYF. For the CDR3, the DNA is TGTGCCAGCAGCGTAGGTGGGGGTCTCCAAGAGACCCAGTACTTC.

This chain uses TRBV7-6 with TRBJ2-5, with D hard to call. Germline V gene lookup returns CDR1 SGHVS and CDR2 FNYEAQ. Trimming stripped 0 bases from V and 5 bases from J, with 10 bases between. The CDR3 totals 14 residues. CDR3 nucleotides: TGTGCCAGCAGCTTAGCATCCCTTGGGGAGACCCAGTACTTC. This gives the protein CASSLASLGETQYF.